This is a list of T cell receptor beta chains from one sample in a study of T cells after yellow fever vaccination. One entry per CDR3 protein, called by TCRdb with MiXCR from the 5' RACE reads. The repertoire holds some 30,000 distinct CDR3 sequences, with approximately 4.4% as singletons. The source was CD8+ T cells sorted from PBMCs, collected 5 days after the yellow fever booster vaccination. These receptors were taken from a young man who received the YFV17D yellow fever vaccine. Each CDR3 is given with its conserved first and last residue. A D gene is named only where the DNA matches it firmly. Clone sizes are given selectively: once, few, many, or a class where the clone is expanded.

d_call j_call clone_size v_call cdr3_nt cdr3_aa
TRBD1 TRBJ1-1 many TRBV4-3 TGCGCCAGCAGCCAGGGGACAGGCGATATGAACACTGAAGCTTTCTTT CASSQGTGDMNTEAFF
TRBD2 TRBJ2-1 many TRBV9 TGTGCCAGCAACCCGGGGACTAGCGGGAGCTACGAGCAGTTCTTC CASNPGTSGSYEQFF
. TRBJ2-1 many TRBV11-1 TGTGCCAGCAGCTTACCCCAAAGCGGTCGGGAGCAGTTCTTC CASSLPQSGREQFF
TRBD1 TRBJ2-5 many TRBV5-4 TGTGCCAGCTTCCAACAGGGGTCGGAAGAGACCCAGTACTTC CASFQQGSEETQYF
. TRBJ2-2 many TRBV9 TGTGCCAGCAGCGGAGAGGACACCGGGGAGCTGTTTTTT CASSGEDTGELFF
. TRBJ1-1 many TRBV5-5 TGTGCCAGCAGCTTTTACCAGGACACTGAAGCTTTCTTT CASSFYQDTEAFF
. TRBJ2-3 many TRBV7-6 TGTGCCAGCAGCTTGCCTGCTAGCACAGATACGCAGTATTTT CASSLPASTDTQYF
TRBD2 TRBJ2-1 many TRBV7-2 TGTGCCAGCAGCCCGCTAGGGACTAGCGGTACTGGCAATGAGCAGTTCTTC CASSPLGTSGTGNEQFF
TRBD1 TRBJ2-1 many TRBV7-9 TGTGCCAGCAGTCTAGCCGGGACAGCGACAAACAATGAGCAGTTCTTC CASSLAGTATNNEQFF
. TRBJ2-7 many TRBV11-3 TGTGCCAGCAGCTTAGTACCAACGGGCAGGGCGATATCCTACGAGCAGTACTTC CASSLVPTGRAISYEQYF
. TRBJ2-7 many TRBV12-3/TRBV12-4 TGTGCCAGCAGTTCGTCAGCGGTCTACGAGCAGTACTTC CASSSSAVYEQYF
TRBD2 TRBJ2-3 many TRBV12-3/TRBV12-4 TGTGCCAGCAACCTGATGGGGGGGACAGATACGCAGTATTTT CASNLMGGTDTQYF
. TRBJ2-3 many TRBV29-1 TGCAGCGTTTCCGCCGTCCCGCAGTATTTT CSVSAVPQYF
TRBD2 TRBJ2-1 many TRBV6-5 TGTGCCAGCAGTCCTCTGAGCGGGAGTTTCTATGAGCAGTTCTTC CASSPLSGSFYEQFF
. TRBJ2-1 many TRBV6-5 TGTGCCAGCAGTTATTTCTGGGACGTCGATGAGCAGTTCTTC CASSYFWDVDEQFF
. TRBJ2-3 many TRBV15 TGTGCCACCAGGGGAGGGGGAGAGAAGGCAGATACGCAGTATTTT CATRGGGEKADTQYF
TRBD2 TRBJ2-5 many TRBV4-1 TGCGCCAGCAGCGGGCGGACTGGTTCTAGCGGGATAGAAAGAGAGACCCAGTACTTC CASSGRTGSSGIERETQYF
. TRBJ1-4 many TRBV6-2/TRBV6-3 TGTGCCAGCAGTTACTTACCGGACGGGAATGAAAAACTGTTTTTT CASSYLPDGNEKLFF
TRBD2 TRBJ2-2 many TRBV28 TGTGCCAGCCGTAGCGGGAGAGGATCCCGGGAGCTGTTTTTT CASRSGRGSRELFF
TRBD2 TRBJ2-7 . TRBV5-1 TGCGCCAGCAGCCCGGGAGGGGGGGCCTACGAGCAGTACTTC CASSPGGGAYEQYF
. TRBJ2-5 many TRBV6-2/TRBV6-3 TGTGCCAGCAAGGACGACCTAGACGAGACCCAGTACTTC CASKDDLDETQYF
TRBD2 TRBJ2-5 many TRBV27 TGTGCCAGCAGTTCACGGACTAGCGGGAGGCCCGGGGAGACCCAGTACTTC CASSSRTSGRPGETQYF
TRBD2 TRBJ2-5 few TRBV6-6 TGTGCCAGCAGCTCCCCTAGCGGGAACCAAGAGACCCAGTACTTC CASSSPSGNQETQYF
. TRBJ1-1 many TRBV12-3/TRBV12-4 TGTGCCAGCAGGTCGTCGGGACTGCTAGGTGAAGCTTTCTTT CASRSSGLLGEAFF
. TRBJ2-1 many TRBV20-1 TGCAGTGTAGAGCTGGGTGAGCAGTTCTTC CSVELGEQFF
. TRBJ2-1 many TRBV12-3/TRBV12-4 TGTGCCAGCAGTCCTCTAGCAGGGCAGAGGCATGAGCAGTTCTTC CASSPLAGQRHEQFF
. TRBJ1-3 many TRBV6-1 TGTGCCAGCAGTGAAGGAAACACCATATATTTT CASSEGNTIYF
. TRBJ2-1 many TRBV6-2/TRBV6-3 TGTGCCAGCAGCCTTGTCAGGGGCGGGCAGTTCTTC CASSLVRGGQFF
. TRBJ1-3 many TRBV12-3/TRBV12-4 TGTGCCAGCAGTTTCCCAGGGTCCGGAAACACCATATATTTT CASSFPGSGNTIYF
. TRBJ1-1 many TRBV20-1 TGCAGTGCCTGCGACAGGTATTTCACTGAAGCTTTCTTT CSACDRYFTEAFF
. TRBJ2-3 many TRBV29-1 TGCAGCGCCCCGGGGGCCAACACAGATACGCAGTATTTT CSAPGANTDTQYF
. TRBJ2-7 many TRBV11-2 TGTGCCAGCAGCTTGGGACCCGAGGAGTACTTC CASSLGPEEYF
TRBD2 TRBJ2-1 many TRBV19 TGTGCCAGTAGTATAAGGGCGGGAGGAAACAATGAGCAGTTCTTC CASSIRAGGNNEQFF
. TRBJ1-5 many TRBV20-1 TGCAGTGCTCATCCCGACGCCGGGCCCCAAAATCAGCCCCAGCATTTT CSAHPDAGPQNQPQHF
TRBD2 TRBJ2-1 many TRBV28 TGTGCCAGCAGACCCCTAGCGGGAGACGACAATGAGCAGTTCTTC CASRPLAGDDNEQFF
. TRBJ2-2 many TRBV18 TGTGCCAGCTCACCACCGTTTTCGGGGGCCGGGGAGCTGTTTTTT CASSPPFSGAGELFF
TRBD2 TRBJ2-1 many TRBV15 TGTGCCACCAGCAAAACGGGAGGGCCGGATGAGCAGTTCTTC CATSKTGGPDEQFF
. TRBJ2-2 few TRBV6-1 TGTGCCAGTAGCCCGGGACTCGCGAACACCGGGGAGCTGTTTTTT CASSPGLANTGELFF
. TRBJ1-1 many TRBV5-1 TGCGCCAGCAGCCCATTTACCCCTCCGGGACTCCTTGAAGCTTTCTTT CASSPFTPPGLLEAFF
. TRBJ1-6 many TRBV9 TGTGCCAGCAGCGTAGAAGACAGCTTTTCACCCCTCCACTTT CASSVEDSFSPLHF
. TRBJ2-5 many TRBV20-1 TGCAGTGCTAACGAGCGGATCCAAGAGACCCAGTACTTC CSANERIQETQYF
. TRBJ2-7 many TRBV6-2/TRBV6-3 TGTGCCAGCAGCCTTCCCCCATTGACCCTTGGAGGTGGCGAGCAGTACTTC CASSLPPLTLGGGEQYF
. TRBJ2-1 many TRBV2 TGTGCCAGCAGTGCTACGAGCTCCTACAATGAGCAGTTCTTC CASSATSSYNEQFF
. TRBJ2-7 many TRBV7-9 TGTGCCAGCAGCTTTTTGGTGGGGGAGCAGTACTTC CASSFLVGEQYF
. TRBJ2-1 many TRBV5-6 TGTGCCAGCAGCTCGGACGAGGCTCCCGTTGGGAATGAGCAGTTCTTC CASSSDEAPVGNEQFF
. TRBJ2-2 many TRBV29-1 TGCAGCGTTGTATTCCGGGACACCACCGGGGAGCTGTTTTTT CSVVFRDTTGELFF
. TRBJ1-5 many TRBV5-5 TGTGCCAGCAGCCTAGGGGGGGATAATCAGCCCCAGCATTTT CASSLGGDNQPQHF
. TRBJ2-3 many TRBV6-5 TGTGCCAGCAGTAGCCAACCTGGAGGGACAGATACGCAGTATTTT CASSSQPGGTDTQYF
. TRBJ2-3 many TRBV20-1 TGCAGTGCCCCGAATGAGATCGACGCAGATACGCAGTATTTT CSAPNEIDADTQYF
. TRBJ2-1 many TRBV7-9 TGTGCCAGCAGCTCCCGCAGCAATGAGCAGTTCTTC CASSSRSNEQFF